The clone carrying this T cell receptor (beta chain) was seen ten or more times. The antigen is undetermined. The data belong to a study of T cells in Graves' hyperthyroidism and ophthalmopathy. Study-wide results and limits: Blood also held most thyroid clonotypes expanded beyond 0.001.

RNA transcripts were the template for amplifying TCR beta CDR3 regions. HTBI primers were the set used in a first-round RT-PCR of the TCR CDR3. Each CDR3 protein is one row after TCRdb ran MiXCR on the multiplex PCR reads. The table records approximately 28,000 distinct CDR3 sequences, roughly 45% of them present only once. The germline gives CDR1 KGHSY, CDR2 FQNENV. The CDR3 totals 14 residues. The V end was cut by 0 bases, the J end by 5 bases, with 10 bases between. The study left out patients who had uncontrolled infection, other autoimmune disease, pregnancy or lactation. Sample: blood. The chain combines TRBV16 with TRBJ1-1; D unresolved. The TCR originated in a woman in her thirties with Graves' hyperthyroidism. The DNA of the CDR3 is TGTGCCAGCAGCCAATCAATAGGGCAAACTGAAGCTTTCTTT. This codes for CASSQSIGQTEAFF.